This T cell receptor beta chain was sequenced during a study of cytomegalovirus exposure and HLA in healthy donors. The study ran its PCR with 60 Vbeta and 13 Jbeta primers. Data came from immunoSEQ multiplex PCR; TCRdb stores just in-frame clones and leaves some out. The data contain around 150,000 clones, over 75% of them singletons. V lost 0 bases, J lost 0 bases, and 14 bases lay in between. CDR3 length: 17 amino acids. Germline V lookup: CDR1 GTSNPN, CDR2 SVGIG (reference sequence). This receptor was identified in a young woman in good health and CMV-seronegative. The J gene is TRBJ1-4, the V gene TRBV30; maybe TRBD1 (5 bases). Specimen: PBMCs. CDR3 protein: CAWSVHPIRATNEKLFF. Written as DNA, the CDR3 is TGTGCCTGGAGTGTACATCCCATCAGGGCAACTAATGAAAAACTGTTTTTT.